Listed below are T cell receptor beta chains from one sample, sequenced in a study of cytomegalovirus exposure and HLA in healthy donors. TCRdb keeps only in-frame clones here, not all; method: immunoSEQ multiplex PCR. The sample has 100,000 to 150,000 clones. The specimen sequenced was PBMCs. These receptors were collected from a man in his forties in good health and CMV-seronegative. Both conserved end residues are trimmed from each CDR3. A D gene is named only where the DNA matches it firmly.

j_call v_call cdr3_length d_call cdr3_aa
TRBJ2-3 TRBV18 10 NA ASSIDVDTQY
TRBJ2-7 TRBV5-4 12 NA ASSSSGIPYEQY
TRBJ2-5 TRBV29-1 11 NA SVEASVQETQY
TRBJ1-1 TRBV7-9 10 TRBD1 ASSAWTGDAF
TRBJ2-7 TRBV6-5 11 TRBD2 ASSAGTSREQY
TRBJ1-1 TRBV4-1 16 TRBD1 ASSQEALRQGVGTEAF
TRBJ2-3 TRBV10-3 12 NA AISPGVGSDTQY
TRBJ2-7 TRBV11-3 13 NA ASSPRAGPQDEQY
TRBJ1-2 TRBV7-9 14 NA ASSLTYGRGNYGYT
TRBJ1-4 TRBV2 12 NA ASKPTGLGEKLF
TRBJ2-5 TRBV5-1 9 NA ASSFSETQY
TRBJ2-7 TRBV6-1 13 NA ASSGEEGSSYEQY
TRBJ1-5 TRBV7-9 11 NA ASAPGSNQPQH
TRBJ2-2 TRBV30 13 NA AWSVDSRDTGELF
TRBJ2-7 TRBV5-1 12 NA ASSWGDGAYEQY
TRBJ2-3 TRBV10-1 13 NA ASSPRGSRKDTQY
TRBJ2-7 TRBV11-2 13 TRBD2 ASSPLSSGVYEQY
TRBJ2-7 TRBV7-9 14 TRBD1 ASSLSGQGRSYEQY
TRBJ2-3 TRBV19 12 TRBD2 ASMRGGRGDTQY
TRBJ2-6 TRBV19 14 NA ASRTRLGSGANVLT
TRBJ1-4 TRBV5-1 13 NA ASSLDWGLGEKLF
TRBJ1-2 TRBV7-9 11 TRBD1 ASSFGQGGGYT
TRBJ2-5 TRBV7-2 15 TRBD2 ASSLARSSGRAETQY
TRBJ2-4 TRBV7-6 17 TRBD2 ASSSRGGRGEGAKNIQY
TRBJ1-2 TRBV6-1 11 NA ASSERGASHYT
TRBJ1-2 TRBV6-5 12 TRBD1 ASSSATGSGGYT
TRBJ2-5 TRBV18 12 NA ASSPLQTAETQY
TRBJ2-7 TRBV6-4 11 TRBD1 ASSEETGGPQY
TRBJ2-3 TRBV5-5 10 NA ASSPRDFAQY
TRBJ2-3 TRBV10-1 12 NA ASSGNSPSDTQY
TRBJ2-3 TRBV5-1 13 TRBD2 ASGKGGESTDTQY
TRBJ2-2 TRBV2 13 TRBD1 ASSADRANTGELF
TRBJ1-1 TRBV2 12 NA ASRNLQVNTEAF
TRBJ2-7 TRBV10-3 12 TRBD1 AIRGQGAVYEQY
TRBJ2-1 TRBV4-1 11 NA ASSQAPFREQF
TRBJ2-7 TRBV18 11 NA ASSPIGRGEQY
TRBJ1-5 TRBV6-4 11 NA ASRYRVPQPQH
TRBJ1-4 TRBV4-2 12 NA ASSPGTTNEKLF
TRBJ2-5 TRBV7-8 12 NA ASSSTGLQETQY
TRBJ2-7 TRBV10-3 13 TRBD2 AISEPAGTPGEQY
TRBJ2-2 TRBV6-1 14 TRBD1 ASSERTGGGPGELF
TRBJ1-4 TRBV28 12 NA ASSSFPWTVPLF